Shown below are 15 T cell receptor beta chains from a single sample sequenced in a study of cytomegalovirus exposure and HLA in healthy donors (dated by TCRdb to the late 2010s). Library preparation used the immunoSEQ multiplex PCR assay. For the multiplex PCR, a mixture combining 60 forward primers for TCR Vbeta segments and 13 reverse primers for TCR Jbeta segments was used. What TCRdb holds here is the immuneACCESS table cut down to in-frame rearrangements. Part of the clones is not present; checked against another copy, under half of the missing clones reflect an unresolved V gene, and the others are unexplained. Here the sample has 100,000 to 150,000 clones; 65% to 85% occur a single time. The ten top clones hold around 1.9% of the sample. The sequenced sample was PBMCs. Every receptor here comes from a woman aged 35 to 49 in good health and CMV-seronegative.

This chain joins TRBV23-1 and TRBJ2-2; D possibly corresponds to TRBD2 (6 bases). TRBV23-1 is an open reading frame, and its role is uncertain. V was shortened by 6 bases and J by 3 bases, with 17 bases between the two germline ends. The CDR3 sequence is 16 residues long. The CDR3, as DNA: TGCGCCAGCAGGGGGGGTCGAAGGACCCACACCGGGGAGCTGTTTTTT. Protein product: CASRGGRRTHTGELFF.

In its sample, this clone was seen once. The chain carries TRBV10-1 and TRBJ1-6, with a tentative D call TRBD1 (5 bases). The germline gives CDR1 WNHNN, CDR2 SYGVQD (reference sequence). V was shortened by 2 bases and J by 10 bases, with 12 bases between the two germline ends. The CDR3 is 14 residues long. Here the CDR3 DNA reads TGCGCCAGCAGTGAGATTAGGGGCGACTCACCCCTCCACTTT. It translates to CASSEIRGDSPLHF.

The chain has TRBV7-2 and TRBJ1-2; 7 nucleotides align to TRBD1. With 5 bases clipped from V and 4 bases from J, the junction kept 7 bases outside the gene matches. This CDR3 spans 14 amino acids. The germline V gene encodes CDR1 SGHTA and CDR2 FQGNSA. Written as DNA, the CDR3 is TGTGCCAGCAGCGAACGGACAGGACTCTATGGCTACACCTTC. This translates into CASSERTGLYGYTF.

This sequence joins TRBV25-1 and TRBJ1-1; tentative D call: TRBD1 (6 bases). Between the trimmed V and J ends, which lost 6 bases and 5 bases, there was a span of 10 bases. The germline V gene encodes CDR1 MGHDK and CDR2 SYGVNS. The CDR3 spans 12 residues. The CDR3 nucleotides are TGTGCCAGCAGCGAGCAGGGGACTGAAGCTTTCTTT. Protein product: CASSEQGTEAFF.

DNA of the CDR3: TGTGCCACCAGCAGAGCAACCGGGACAGGTCTTGGTGCTGAGAGTAGCTACACCTTC. Its protein is CATSRATGTGLGAESSYTF. The rearrangement joins TRBV15 to TRBJ1-2; TRBD1 aligns across 8 bases. The CDR3 is 19 residues long. Losses at the gene ends were 1 base for V and 9 bases for J; bases not matched to a gene: 22. Germline V gene data show CDR1 as LNHNV and CDR2 as YYDKDF (reference sequence).

V and J are TRBV2 and TRBJ2-1; D might be TRBD2 (5 bases). Per the germline V gene, CDR1 is SNHLY and CDR2 is FYNNEI. CDR3 length: 14 residues. V was clipped by 6 bases and J by 7 bases, with 16 bases between them. CDR3 in amino acids: CASSHSEGLNEQFF. The CDR3 nucleotides are TGTGCCAGCAGCCATAGCGAGGGTTTAAATGAGCAGTTCTTC.

The rearrangement joins TRBV19 to TRBJ2-1, with 11 bases identical to TRBD2. The CDR3 totals 16 residues. J gave up 13 bases and V 4 bases, and 15 bases lay outside the gene matches. Germline-derived CDR1 and CDR2 are LNHDA and SQIVND (reference sequence). The CDR3 coding sequence is TGTGCCAGTAGTAGAGGGCTAGCGGGAGGCCCGGCCAGACAGTTCTTC. Protein: CASSRGLAGGPARQFF.

The chain links TRBV14 to TRBJ2-5, with TRBD1 as a possible D gene (7 bases). CDR1 SGHDN and CDR2 FVKESK come from the germline V gene. Between the trimmed V and J ends, which lost 1 base and 6 bases, there was a span of 15 bases. This CDR3 comprises 15 residues. DNA for the CDR3: TGTGCCAGCAGCCAAGGAACAGGGGAGGTAAAGACCCAGTACTTC. The encoded protein is CASSQGTGEVKTQYF.

The chain couples TRBV2 to TRBJ2-3; D ambiguous. This CDR3 spans 14 amino acids. Germline CDR1 and CDR2: SNHLY and FYNNEI. Trimming removed 0 bases from V and 6 bases from J, with 10 bases in between. The CDR3 loop reads CASSEAARRDTQYF. The CDR3, as DNA: TGTGCCAGCAGTGAAGCAGCGCGACGCGATACGCAGTATTTT.

This clone was seen only once. This chain uses TRBV2 with TRBJ2-6; D gene unclear. The length of the CDR3 is 14 residues. Trimming took 5 bases from V and 0 from J, leaving 5 bases between them. Germline V gene sequence: CDR1 SNHLY, CDR2 FYNNEI. The CDR3 spells CASSQFSGANVLTF. Written as DNA, the CDR3 is TGTGCCAGCAGTCAATTCTCTGGGGCCAACGTCCTGACTTTC.

This sequence joins TRBV4-2 and TRBJ2-7, with TRBD2 matching over 8 bases. The CDR3 is 14 residues long. In germline, CDR1 is LGHNA, CDR2 YNFKEQ. V lost 3 bases and J lost 5; bases outside the gene matches: 6. CDR3 loop: CASSHRTSTHEQYF. In nucleotides, the CDR3 is TGTGCCAGCAGCCACCGGACTAGCACCCACGAGCAGTACTTC.

The V gene is TRBV7-2, the J gene TRBJ2-7, with a weak D call TRBD2 (5 bases). In germline, CDR1 is SGHTA, CDR2 FQGNSA. Trimming shortened V by 5 bases and J by 4 bases, and 15 bases separated the two germline ends. CDR3 length: 14 amino acids. CDR3: CASSLSLATYEQYF. The CDR3 bases are TGTGCCAGCAGCCTATCTCTAGCTACGTACGAGCAGTACTTC. The variable domain in full, with the rest retrieved from reference TRBV7-2 and TRBJ2-7, is GAGVSQSPSNKVTEKGKDVELRCDPISGHTALYWYRQSLGQGLEFLIYFQGNSAPDKSGLPSDRFSAERTGGSVSTLTIQRTQQEDSAVYLCASSLSLATYEQYFGPGTRLTVT.

This clone was counted a single time. This chain joins TRBV2 and TRBJ2-7; perhaps TRBD2 as D (5 bases). Germline assignment: CDR1 SNHLY and CDR2 FYNNEI. This CDR3 is built from 11 residues. Trimming removed 3 bases at V and 12 bases at J, with 12 bases between. The CDR3 protein is CASSDVIASYF. The DNA of the CDR3 is TGTGCCAGCAGTGACGTAATAGCGTCGTACTTC.

The chain couples TRBV7-2 to TRBJ2-2, with D perhaps matching TRBD1 (5 bases). The germline V gene has CDR1 SGHTA and CDR2 FQGNSA. V was shortened by 6 bases and J by 4 bases, with 15 bases between the two germline ends. This CDR3 spans 15 amino acids. CDR3 in amino acids: CASSPDIGATGELFF. CDR3 bases: TGTGCCAGCAGTCCAGATATTGGGGCCACCGGGGAGCTGTTTTTT.

The CDR3 nucleotides are TGTGCCAGCAGGGTCTTGGCGGGAGAGGGGAACATTCAGTACTTC. Its translation: CASRVLAGEGNIQYF. This sequence joins TRBV6-1 and TRBJ2-4; TRBD2 matches at 7 bases. The V gene end was trimmed by 6 bases and the J gene end by 7 bases; junction bases not matched to a gene: 12. The length of the CDR3 is 15 residues. Germline-derived CDR1 and CDR2 are MNHNS and SASEGT.